Each of the 19 T cell receptor beta chains below was sequenced from the same sample in a study of T cell repertoires in cytomegalovirus infection. TCRdb re-analysed the reads in MiXCR, keeping a single row per CDR3 protein. The data show hundreds of thousands of distinct CDR3 sequences, with 30% to 35% seen just once and roughly a sixth held by the top ten. Which antigens these TCRs recognize remains unknown. Material: cultured PBMCs, obtained from culture after CMV antigen stimulation. These receptors were collected from a human donor in good health (CMV status not recorded). Some clones in this sample may be carry-over from other donors' samples.

V is TRBV7-8 and J is TRBJ1-1, with 12 positions matching TRBD1. Trimming removed 3 bases from V and 3 bases from J; junction bases left unmatched: 8. Germline V CDR1 and CDR2: SGHVS, FQNEAQ. The CDR3 totals 17 residues. CDR3 DNA: TGTGCCAGCAGCTTTAGGGACAGGGGGCGGTCGGACACTGAAGCTTTCTTT. This gives the protein CASSFRDRGRSDTEAFF.

The chain employs TRBV12-3 or TRBV12-4 and TRBJ2-6, with D unresolved. This CDR3 has 13 residues. V lost 7 bases to trimming and J lost 0 bases, with 4 bases between them. The CDR3 DNA sequence: TGTGCCAGCAAACGCTCTGGGGCCAACGTCCTGACTTTC. Amino acid sequence: CASKRSGANVLTF.

This clonotype was counted ten times or more. V gene TRBV19 combines with J gene TRBJ1-5; D remains unclear. The germline gives CDR1 LNHDA, CDR2 SQIVND (reference sequence). V was pared by 7 bases and J by 3 bases, with 10 bases between. The CDR3 contains 13 residues. The CDR3 spells CASTEVNNQPQHF. In DNA, the CDR3 is TGTGCCAGTACGGAAGTAAACAATCAGCCCCAGCATTTT. Full variable domain (remainder filled in from reference TRBV19 and TRBJ1-5): DGGITQSPKYLFRKEGQNVTLSCEQNLNHDAMYWYRQDPGQGLRLIYYSQIVNDFQKGDIAEGYSVSREKKESFPLTVTSAQKNPTAFYLCASTEVNNQPQHFGDGTRLSIL.

The rearrangement links TRBV11-2 to TRBJ2-5; D is undetermined. The CDR3 consists of 14 residues. Trimming stripped 2 bases from V and 2 bases from J, with 9 bases between. The germline gives CDR1 SGHAT, CDR2 FQNNGV. CDR3 region: CASSLWGFQETQYF. CDR3 nucleotides: TGTGCCAGCAGCTTATGGGGATTTCAAGAGACCCAGTACTTC.

The chain recombines TRBV28 with TRBJ1-2; D perhaps matches TRBD1 (5 bases). The germline CDR1 and CDR2 sequences are MDHEN and SYDVKM. The CDR3 has 14 residues. V was pared by 0 bases and J by 0 bases, with 5 bases between. In DNA form, the CDR3 reads TGTGCCAGCAGTTTATGGGGGGCTAACTATGGCTACACCTTC. Protein: CASSLWGANYGYTF.

CDR3 nucleotides: TGTGCCACCAGTGGATTTGAAGGGGGCGAGTGGGAGCAGTACTTC. Its translation is CATSGFEGGEWEQYF. The J gene is TRBJ2-7, the V gene TRBV24-1, with 7 nucleotides matching TRBD1. Germline values: CDR1 KGHDR, CDR2 SFDVKD. This CDR3 is built from 15 residues. J lost 7 bases, V lost 5 bases, and 13 bases had no gene match.

The rearrangement links TRBV4-1 to TRBJ2-1; 9 bases map to TRBD2. This CDR3 is built from 16 residues. V lost 1 base and J lost 2; bases outside the gene matches: 3. The germline CDR1 and CDR2 sequences are MGHRA and YSYEKL. The DNA for the CDR3 is TGCGCCAGCAGCCAAGTAGCGGGAGAAACCTACAATGAGCAGTTCTTC. Translation gives CASSQVAGETYNEQFF.

This clonotype was counted a few times. V is TRBV20-1 and J is TRBJ2-1; D not certain. The CDR3 covers 15 residues. V gave up 0 bases and J gave up 1 base, with 10 bases separating them. CDR1 DFQATT and CDR2 SNEGSKA come from the germline V gene (reference sequence). The CDR3: CSARDWSASYNEQFF. CDR3 DNA sequence: TGCAGTGCTAGAGATTGGTCAGCTTCCTACAATGAGCAGTTCTTC.

This chain uses TRBV10-3 with TRBJ1-2, with a weak D call TRBD1 (6 bases). This CDR3 contains 14 residues. Trimming removed 3 bases at V and 4 bases at J, with 12 bases between. Germline V gene lookup returns CDR1 ENHRY and CDR2 SYGVKD. CDR3 coding DNA: TGTGCCATCAGTGACGGGGGCCGGAGCTATGGCTACACCTTC. Its protein is CAISDGGRSYGYTF.

This chain uses TRBV7-9 with TRBJ1-5, with 9 nucleotides matching TRBD1. The CDR3 has 14 amino acids. Germline values: CDR1 SEHNR, CDR2 FQNEAQ (reference sequence). The V gene end was trimmed by 3 bases and the J gene end by 9 bases; junction bases not matched to a gene: 6. The CDR3 is CASSFGQGRVPQHF. The DNA for the CDR3 is TGTGCCAGCAGCTTTGGACAGGGGCGCGTGCCCCAGCATTTT. Full variable domain (remainder filled in from reference TRBV7-9 and TRBJ1-5): DTGVSQNPRHKITKRGQNVTFRCDPISEHNRLYWYRQTLGQGPEFLTYFQNEAQLEKSRLLSDRFSAERPKGSFSTLEIQRTEQGDSAMYLCASSFGQGRVPQHFGDGTRLSIL.

CDR3 sequence: CASSSRPGENQETQYF. The CDR3 DNA sequence: TGTGCCAGCAGCTCGCGTCCAGGGGAGAACCAAGAGACCCAGTACTTC. The gene calls are TRBV7-6 and TRBJ2-5; tentatively, D is TRBD1 (6 bases). The V gene's germline CDR1 is SGHVS and CDR2 FNYEAQ. CDR3 size: 16 residues. The V and J ends lost 4 bases and 0 bases respectively, with 15 bases between them.

The chain uses TRBV20-1 and TRBJ1-2; possible D gene TRBD1, 6 bases. The germline gives CDR1 DFQATT, CDR2 SNEGSKA (reference sequence). V lost 5 bases, J lost 5 bases, and 15 bases lay in between. The CDR3 sequence is 13 residues long. As DNA, the CDR3 is TGCAGTGCTTACGGGGGCCCAGGATATGGCTACACCTTC. This codes for CSAYGGPGYGYTF.

The J gene is TRBJ1-1, the V gene TRBV29-1, with 7 bases aligning to TRBD1. Trimming at V came to 4 bases and at J to 0 bases, leaving 8 bases not matched to a gene. In germline, CDR1 is SQVTM, CDR2 ANQGSEA. The CDR3 is made up of 15 amino acids. The CDR3 DNA sequence: TGCAGCGTTGTCGGGGAGACAGGGTTGAACACTGAAGCTTTCTTT. Its translation: CSVVGETGLNTEAFF. Looking up the rest from reference TRBV29-1 and TRBJ1-1 gives the full variable domain: SAVISQKPSRDICQRGTSLTIQCQVDSQVTMMFWYRQQPGQSLTLIATANQGSEATYESGFVIDKFPISRPNLTFSTLTVSNMSPEDSSIYLCSVVGETGLNTEAFFGQGTRLTVV.

The chain has TRBV7-9 and TRBJ2-1; TRBD2 agrees at 8 bases. The V gene end was trimmed by 7 bases and the J gene end by 9 bases; junction bases not matched to a gene: 14. From germline, CDR1 is SEHNR and CDR2 FQNEAQ (reference sequence). The CDR3 runs to 15 residues. The CDR3 sequence is CASTGGSGNFGEQFF. CDR3 DNA: TGTGCCAGCACCGGGGGTAGCGGGAATTTTGGTGAGCAGTTCTTC.

There are many counts of this clonotype. This chain connects TRBV24-1 to TRBJ2-5; 9 bases fit TRBD1. The CDR3 extends over 15 amino acids. Germline lookup yields CDR1 KGHDR and CDR2 SFDVKD. Trimming removed 4 bases from V and 2 bases from J; junction bases left unmatched: 4. The CDR3 protein is CATSDTGQGQETQYF. CDR3 sequence (DNA): TGTGCCACCAGTGACACGGGACAGGGTCAAGAGACCCAGTACTTC.

The chain couples TRBV19 to TRBJ2-7, with 8 positions matching TRBD1. This CDR3 has 15 amino acids. The germline CDR1 and CDR2 sequences are LNHDA and SQIVND (reference sequence). After removal of 7 bases from V and 1 base from J, the junction contained 9 bases not matched to a gene. The CDR3 sequence is CASKGWGTGSYEQYV. In nucleotides, the CDR3 is TGTGCCAGTAAAGGGTGGGGGACAGGATCCTACGAGCAGTACGTC.

This clonotype came up a few times. The rearrangement links TRBV7-2 to TRBJ2-7; 7 nucleotides match TRBD1. Germline-derived CDR1 and CDR2 are SGHTA and FQGNSA. The CDR3 spans 15 residues. J was trimmed by 0 bases and V by 5 bases; bases with no gene match: 7. CDR3 bases: TGTGCCAGCAGCCCCGGGACAGTCCGCTCCTACGAGCAGTACTTC. Amino acid sequence: CASSPGTVRSYEQYF.

This clonotype turned up a few times. The V and J genes are TRBV7-8 and TRBJ1-1; tentative D call: TRBD1 (6 bases). Deletions cut 6 bases from V and 6 bases from J, with 17 bases between. The CDR3 extends over 14 amino acids. Germline V gives CDR1 SGHVS, CDR2 FQNEAQ. This chain's CDR3 is CASRLPWDTAEAFF. CDR3 nucleotide sequence: TGTGCCAGCAGACTCCCCTGGGACACCGCTGAAGCTTTCTTT.

The V call is TRBV11-2, the J call TRBJ2-4; 9 bases are shared with TRBD2. With V trimmed by 2 bases and J by 0 bases, 8 bases remained unmatched. The length of the CDR3 is 18 residues. Germline lookup yields CDR1 SGHAT and CDR2 FQNNGV. This CDR3 reads CASSLTSGLTLAKNIQYF. The CDR3 nucleotides read TGTGCCAGCAGCTTAACTAGCGGGCTTACCTTAGCCAAAAACATTCAGTACTTC.